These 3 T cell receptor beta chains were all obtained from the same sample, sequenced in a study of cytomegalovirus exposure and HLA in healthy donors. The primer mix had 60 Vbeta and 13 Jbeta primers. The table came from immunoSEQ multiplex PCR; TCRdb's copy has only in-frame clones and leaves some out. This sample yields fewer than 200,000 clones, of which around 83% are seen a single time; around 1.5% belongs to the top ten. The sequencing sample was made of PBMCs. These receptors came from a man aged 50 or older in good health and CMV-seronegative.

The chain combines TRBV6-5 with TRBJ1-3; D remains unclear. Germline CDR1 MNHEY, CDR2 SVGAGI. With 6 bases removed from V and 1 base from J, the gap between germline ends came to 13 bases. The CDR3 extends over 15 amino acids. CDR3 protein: CASREDGLSGNTIYF. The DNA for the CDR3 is TGTGCCAGCAGAGAGGACGGACTATCTGGAAACACCATATATTTT.

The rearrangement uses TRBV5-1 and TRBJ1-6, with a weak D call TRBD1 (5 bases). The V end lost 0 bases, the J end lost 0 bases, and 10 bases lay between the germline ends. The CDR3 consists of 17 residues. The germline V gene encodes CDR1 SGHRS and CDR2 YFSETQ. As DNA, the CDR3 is TGCGCCAGCAGCTTGGTCGTCACAGGCTCCTATAATTCACCCCTCCACTTT. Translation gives CASSLVVTGSYNSPLHF.

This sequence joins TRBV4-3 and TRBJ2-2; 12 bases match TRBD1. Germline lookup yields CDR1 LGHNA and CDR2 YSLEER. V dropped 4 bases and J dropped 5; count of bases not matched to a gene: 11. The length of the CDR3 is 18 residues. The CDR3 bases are TGCGCCAGCAGCCTAATAATAGGGACAGGGGGCAAGACCGGGGAGCTGTTTTTT. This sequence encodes CASSLIIGTGGKTGELFF.